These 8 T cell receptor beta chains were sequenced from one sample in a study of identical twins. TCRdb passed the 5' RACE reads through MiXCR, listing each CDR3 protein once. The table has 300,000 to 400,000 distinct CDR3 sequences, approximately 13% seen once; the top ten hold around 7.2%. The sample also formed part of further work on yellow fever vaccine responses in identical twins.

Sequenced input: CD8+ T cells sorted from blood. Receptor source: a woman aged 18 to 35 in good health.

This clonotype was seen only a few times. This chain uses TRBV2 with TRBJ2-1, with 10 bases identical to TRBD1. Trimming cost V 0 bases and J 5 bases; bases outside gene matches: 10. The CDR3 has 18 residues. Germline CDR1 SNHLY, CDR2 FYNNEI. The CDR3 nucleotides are TGTGCCAGCAGTGAAGCGGGACAGGGGATTTTGAGGGACAATGAGCAGTTCTTC. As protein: CASSEAGQGILRDNEQFF. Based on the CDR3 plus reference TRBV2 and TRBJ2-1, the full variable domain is EPEVTQTPSHQVTQMGQEVILRCVPISNHLYFYWYRQILGQKVEFLVSFYNNEISEKSEIFDDQFSVERPDGSNFTLKIRSTKLEDSAMYFCASSEAGQGILRDNEQFFGPGTRLTVL.

DNA for the CDR3: TGTGCCAGCAGTGAGTGGAAACAAGAGACCCAGTACTTC. Protein sequence: CASSEWKQETQYF. The chain has TRBV2 and TRBJ2-5; D gene ambiguous. The CDR3 extends over 13 amino acids. The germline V and J ends were trimmed by 3 bases and 2 bases, with 7 bases remaining between them. The germline V gene has CDR1 SNHLY and CDR2 FYNNEI.

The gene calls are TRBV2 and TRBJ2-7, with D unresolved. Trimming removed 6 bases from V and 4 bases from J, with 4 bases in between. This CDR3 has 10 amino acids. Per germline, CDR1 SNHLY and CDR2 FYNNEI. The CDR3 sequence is CASRQYEQYV. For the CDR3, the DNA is TGTGCCAGCAGACAGTACGAGCAGTACGTC.

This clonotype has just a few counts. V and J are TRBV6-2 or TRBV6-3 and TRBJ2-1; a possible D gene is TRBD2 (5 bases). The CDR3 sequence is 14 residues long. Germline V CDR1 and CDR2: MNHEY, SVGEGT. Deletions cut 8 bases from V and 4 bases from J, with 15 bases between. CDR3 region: CASLSPGSYNEQFF. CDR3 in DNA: TGTGCCAGCCTTTCGCCGGGGTCATACAATGAGCAGTTCTTC.

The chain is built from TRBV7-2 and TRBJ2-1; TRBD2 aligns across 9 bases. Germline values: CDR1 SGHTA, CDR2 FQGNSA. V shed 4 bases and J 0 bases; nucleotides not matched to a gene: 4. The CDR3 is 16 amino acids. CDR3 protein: CASSSAGGGSYNEQFF. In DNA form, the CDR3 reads TGTGCCAGCAGCTCGGCGGGGGGGGGCTCCTACAATGAGCAGTTCTTC.

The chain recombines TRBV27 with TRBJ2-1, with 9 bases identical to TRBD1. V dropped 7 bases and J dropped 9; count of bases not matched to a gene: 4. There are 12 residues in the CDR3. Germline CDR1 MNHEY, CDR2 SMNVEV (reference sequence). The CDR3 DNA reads TGTGCCAGCACCGGGACAGGGAGTGAGCAGTTCTTC. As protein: CASTGTGSEQFF.

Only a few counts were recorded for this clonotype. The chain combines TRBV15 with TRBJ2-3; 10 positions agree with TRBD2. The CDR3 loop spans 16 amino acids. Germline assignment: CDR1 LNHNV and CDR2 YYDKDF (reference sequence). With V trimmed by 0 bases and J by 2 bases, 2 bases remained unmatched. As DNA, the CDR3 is TGTGCCACCAGCAGAGAACTAGCGGGACCCACAGATACGCAGTATTTT. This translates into CATSRELAGPTDTQYF.

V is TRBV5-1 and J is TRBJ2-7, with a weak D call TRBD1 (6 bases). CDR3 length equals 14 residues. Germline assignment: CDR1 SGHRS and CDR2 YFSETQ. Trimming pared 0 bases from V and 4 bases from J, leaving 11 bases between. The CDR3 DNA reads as TGCGCCAGCAGCTTGGGGCAGGGGATTTACGAGCAGTACGTC. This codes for CASSLGQGIYEQYV.